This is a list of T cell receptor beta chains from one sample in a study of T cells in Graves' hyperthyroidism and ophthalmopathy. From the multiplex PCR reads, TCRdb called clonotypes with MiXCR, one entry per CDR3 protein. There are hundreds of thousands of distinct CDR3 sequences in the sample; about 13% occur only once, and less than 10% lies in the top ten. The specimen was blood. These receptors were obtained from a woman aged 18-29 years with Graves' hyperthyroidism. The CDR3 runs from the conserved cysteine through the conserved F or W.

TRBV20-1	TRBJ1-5	CSASHRVNSNQPQHF
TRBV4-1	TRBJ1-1	CASSQGSQLMNTEAFF
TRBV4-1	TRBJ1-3	CASSQVGVSAIYF
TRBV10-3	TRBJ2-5	CAIGPHRGPETQYF
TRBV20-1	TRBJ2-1	CSARVLAYNEQFF
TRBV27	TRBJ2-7	CASSLSPMGTGPLSSEQYF
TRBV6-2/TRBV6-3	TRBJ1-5	CASSYDPNQPQHF
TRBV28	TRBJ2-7	CASSYSPYEQYF
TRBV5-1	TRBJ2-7	CASSLFAGSSYEQYF
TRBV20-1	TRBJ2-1	CSASPSGGARQFF
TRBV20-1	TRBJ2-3	CSSQGNPTDTQYF